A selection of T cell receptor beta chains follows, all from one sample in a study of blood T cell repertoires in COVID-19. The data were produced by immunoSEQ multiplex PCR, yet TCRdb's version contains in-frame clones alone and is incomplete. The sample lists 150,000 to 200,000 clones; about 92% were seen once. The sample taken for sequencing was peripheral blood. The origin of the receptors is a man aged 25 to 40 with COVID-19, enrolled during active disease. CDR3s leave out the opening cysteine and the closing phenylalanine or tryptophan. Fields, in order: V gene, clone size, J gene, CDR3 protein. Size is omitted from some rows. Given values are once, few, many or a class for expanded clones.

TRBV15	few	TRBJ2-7	ATSRDRYSRTSGSNEQY
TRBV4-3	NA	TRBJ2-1	ASSQFSTGLLQDEQF
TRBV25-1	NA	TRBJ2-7	ASSELNEQY
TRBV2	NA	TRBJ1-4	ASSESRGPYGKLF
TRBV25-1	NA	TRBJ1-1	ASSDERGWTEAF
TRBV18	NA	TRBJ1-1	ASSPGRYAEAF
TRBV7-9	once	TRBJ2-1	ASSSVTTLDDEQF
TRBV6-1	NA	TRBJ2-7	ASSERGSGTYEQY
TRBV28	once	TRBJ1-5	ASSWRMGSNQPQH
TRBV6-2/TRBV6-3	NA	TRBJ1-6	ASSYSDRSRVPLH
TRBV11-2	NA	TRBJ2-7	ASSLAAGVPYEQY
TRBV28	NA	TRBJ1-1	ASSGGFQSPEAF
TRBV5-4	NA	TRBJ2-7	ASSRNGGGSSYEQY
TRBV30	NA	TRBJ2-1	ACLAGGSYNEQF
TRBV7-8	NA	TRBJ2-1	ASSLKGSGLAGDEQF
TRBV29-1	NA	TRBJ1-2	SVEDQAGWNGYT
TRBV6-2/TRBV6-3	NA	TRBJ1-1	ASSYLPTGANTEAF
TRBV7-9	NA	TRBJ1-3	ASSLETGERNTIY
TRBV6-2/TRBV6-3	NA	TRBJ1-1	ASSYRQGADTEAF
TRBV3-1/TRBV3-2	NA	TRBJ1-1	ASSSTVNTEAF
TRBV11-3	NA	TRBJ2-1	ASSLRGQVRDNEQF
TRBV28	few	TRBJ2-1	ASSLAGGVVNEQF
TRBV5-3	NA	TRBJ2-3	ARSLVREQEEGSTDTQY
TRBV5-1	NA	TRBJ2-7	ASSLDREEQY